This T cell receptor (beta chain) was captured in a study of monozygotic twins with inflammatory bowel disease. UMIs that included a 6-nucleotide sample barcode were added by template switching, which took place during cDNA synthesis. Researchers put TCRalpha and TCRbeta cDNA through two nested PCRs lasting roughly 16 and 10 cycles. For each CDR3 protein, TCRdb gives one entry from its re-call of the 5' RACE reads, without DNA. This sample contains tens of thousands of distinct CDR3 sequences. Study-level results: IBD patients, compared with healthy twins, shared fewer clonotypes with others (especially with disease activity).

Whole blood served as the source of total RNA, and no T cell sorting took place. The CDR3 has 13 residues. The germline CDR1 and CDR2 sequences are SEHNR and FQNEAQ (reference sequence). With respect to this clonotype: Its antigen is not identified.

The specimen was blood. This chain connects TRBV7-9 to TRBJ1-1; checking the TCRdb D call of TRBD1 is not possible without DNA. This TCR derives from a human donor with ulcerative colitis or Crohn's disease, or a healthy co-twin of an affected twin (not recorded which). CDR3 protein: CASSPGTRLAAFF. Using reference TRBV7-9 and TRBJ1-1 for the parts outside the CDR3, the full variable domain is DTGVSQNPRHKITKRGQNVTFRCDPISEHNRLYWYRQTLGQGPEFLTYFQNEAQLEKSRLLSDRFSAERPKGSFSTLEIQRTEQGDSAMYLCASSPGTRLAAFFGQGTRLTVV.